A selection of T cell receptor beta chains follows, all from one sample in a study of cytomegalovirus exposure and HLA in healthy donors. The method was immunoSEQ multiplex PCR; TCRdb's version includes in-frame clones alone and lacks a portion of them. The sample records 150,000 to 250,000 clones, roughly four fifths being singletons. The sequenced sample was PBMCs. All receptors come from a boy between 2 and 10 years old in good health and CMV-seronegative. Each CDR3 is given with its conserved first and last residue. The order of the fields is J gene, clone size, V gene, D gene, CDR3 protein, CDR3 DNA. D genes are given only for firm matches. The size entry is marked missing in some rows and otherwise reads once, few, many or a size class.

TRBJ1-4 NA TRBV9 NA CASSSQGTTNEKLFF TGTGCCAGCAGCTCCCAGGGAACAACTAATGAAAAACTGTTTTTT
TRBJ2-1 NA TRBV7-2 TRBD2 CASSLMPGTSLGNEQFF TGTGCCAGCAGCTTAATGCCTGGGACTAGCCTAGGCAATGAGCAGTTCTTC
TRBJ1-2 NA TRBV19 TRBD1 CASHLGTGEGYTF TGTGCCAGTCACCTAGGGACAGGGGAAGGCTACACCTTC
TRBJ2-2 NA TRBV2 NA CASGLRHINTGELFF TGTGCCAGCGGTTTGCGACATATTAACACCGGGGAGCTGTTTTTT
TRBJ1-5 NA TRBV7-9 TRBD1 CASSTGTGRNQPQHF TGTGCCAGCAGCACCGGGACAGGGCGTAATCAGCCCCAGCATTTT
TRBJ2-3 once TRBV5-1 TRBD2 CANSLGLATDTQYF TGCGCCAACAGCCTCGGACTAGCCACAGATACGCAGTATTTT
TRBJ2-3 NA TRBV11-3 NA CASSLQGADTQYF TGTGCCAGCAGCTTACAGGGCGCAGATACGCAGTATTTT
TRBJ2-7 NA TRBV27 NA CASLKRYEQYF TGTGCCAGCTTAAAACGGTACGAGCAGTACTTC
TRBJ1-5 NA TRBV19 TRBD1 CASSIAKDRDTQPQHF TGTGCCAGTAGTATAGCAAAGGACAGGGATACTCAGCCCCAGCATTTT
TRBJ2-7 NA TRBV7-9 NA CASSLSGHSSYEQYF TGTGCCAGCAGCTTATCCGGACATAGCTCCTACGAGCAGTACTTC
TRBJ2-1 few TRBV30 NA CAWSRSPSWEQFF TGTGCCTGGTCTAGGAGCCCCTCTTGGGAGCAGTTCTTC
TRBJ2-3 NA TRBV4-3 NA CASSQDWGDYTDTQYF TGCGCCAGCAGCCAAGATTGGGGGGATTACACAGATACGCAGTATTTT
TRBJ2-1 NA TRBV2 NA CASRLPKTYNEQFF TGTGCCAGCAGACTACCGAAAACCTACAATGAGCAGTTCTTC
TRBJ1-1 NA TRBV7-9 NA CASSLVGKGYTEAFF TGTGCCAGCAGCTTAGTGGGAAAGGGGTACACTGAAGCTTTCTTT
TRBJ1-1 NA TRBV4-1 NA CASSQDRRGEAFF TGCGCCAGCAGCCAAGATAGGCGCGGTGAAGCTTTCTTT
TRBJ1-5 NA TRBV6-6 NA CASTLYSNQPQHF TGTGCCAGCACACTCTATAGCAATCAGCCCCAGCATTTT
TRBJ2-7 few TRBV10-3 NA CAISSGEGAYEQYF TGTGCCATCAGTTCAGGGGAGGGAGCCTACGAGCAGTACTTC
TRBJ2-7 NA TRBV5-1 NA CASSLGQMTYEQYF TGCGCCAGCAGCTTGGGACAGATGACCTACGAGCAGTACTTC
TRBJ2-7 NA TRBV19 NA CASSMVAGIEQYF TGTGCCAGTAGTATGGTGGCAGGTATCGAGCAGTACTTC
TRBJ1-2 NA TRBV19 TRBD1 CASSTRPGTGFYGYTF TGTGCCAGTAGTACCCGTCCCGGGACAGGGTTCTATGGCTACACCTTC
TRBJ1-2 NA TRBV19 TRBD1 CASSIAGGSNYGYTF TGTGCCAGTAGTATAGCAGGGGGCTCTAACTATGGCTACACCTTC
TRBJ2-3 NA TRBV19 NA CASSIFGSTDTQYF TGTGCCAGTAGTATATTCGGGAGCACAGATACGCAGTATTTT
TRBJ2-3 once TRBV11-2 TRBD2 CASSFRLAGRDDTQYF TGTGCCAGCAGCTTCCGACTAGCGGGGCGTGACGATACGCAGTATTTT
TRBJ2-1 NA TRBV20-1 NA CSARRGEQFF TGCAGTGCTAGGCGTGGTGAGCAGTTCTTC
TRBJ1-1 NA TRBV21-1 NA CASSKVGGRRIGTMNTEAFF TGTGCCAGCAGCAAAGTGGGCGGCCGGAGGATCGGCACCATGAACACTGAAGCTTTCTTT
TRBJ1-4 NA TRBV30 NA CAFLNQGKYEKLFF TGTGCCTTCCTAAATCAGGGAAAGTATGAAAAACTGTTTTTT
TRBJ1-2 NA TRBV27 NA CASRRTFFSDYTF TGTGCCAGCAGGCGGACATTTTTTAGTGACTACACCTTC
TRBJ2-5 few TRBV7-8 NA CASSLSQLQETQYF TGTGCCAGCAGCTTATCTCAGTTACAAGAGACCCAGTACTTC
TRBJ1-3 NA TRBV5-1 NA CASSLGTTGNTIYF TGCGCCAGCAGCTTGGGGACAACTGGAAACACCATATATTTT
TRBJ2-5 NA TRBV5-4 NA CASSLVGGRRETQYF TGTGCCAGCAGCTTGGTCGGGGGACGGAGAGAGACCCAGTACTTC
TRBJ2-5 NA TRBV18 TRBD1 CASSPPADRGETQYF TGTGCCAGCTCACCACCCGCGGACAGGGGGGAGACCCAGTACTTC
TRBJ2-1 NA TRBV4-3 TRBD2 CASSQESGDNNEQFF TGCGCCAGCAGCCAAGAAAGCGGGGATAACAATGAGCAGTTCTTC
TRBJ2-2 NA TRBV7-9 TRBD1 CASSSQGTGELFF TGTGCCAGCAGCTCACAGGGGACCGGGGAGCTGTTTTTT
TRBJ2-6 NA TRBV7-8 NA CASSSGRGSSGANVLTF TGTGCCAGCAGCTCAGGAAGGGGTTCTTCTGGGGCCAACGTCCTGACTTTC
TRBJ1-2 NA TRBV2 TRBD1 CASSIHRGGYTF TGTGCCAGCAGCATCCACAGGGGAGGCTACACCTTC
TRBJ1-1 NA TRBV7-9 NA CASSSYTSRRNMNTEAFF TGTGCCAGCAGCTCCTATACTAGCAGACGAAACATGAACACTGAAGCTTTCTTT
TRBJ1-6 NA TRBV4-1 NA CASSQDAGFSPLHF TGCGCCAGCAGCCAAGATGCGGGGTTTTCACCCCTCCACTTT